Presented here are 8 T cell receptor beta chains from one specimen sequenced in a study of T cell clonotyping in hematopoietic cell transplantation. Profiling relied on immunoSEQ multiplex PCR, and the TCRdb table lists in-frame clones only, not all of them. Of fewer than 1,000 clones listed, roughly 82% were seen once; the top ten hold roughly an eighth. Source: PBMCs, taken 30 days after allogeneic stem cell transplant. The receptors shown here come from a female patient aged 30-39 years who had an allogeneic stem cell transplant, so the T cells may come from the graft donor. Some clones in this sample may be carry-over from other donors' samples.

This CDR3 reads CASTGDTEYIQYF. Here the CDR3 DNA reads TGTGCCAGCACAGGGGACACGGAATACATTCAGTACTTC. This rearrangement joins TRBV21-1 to TRBJ2-4; no DNA check was done on the table's D call, TRBD1. TRBV21-1 is marked as a pseudogene. The CDR3 is 13 amino acids.

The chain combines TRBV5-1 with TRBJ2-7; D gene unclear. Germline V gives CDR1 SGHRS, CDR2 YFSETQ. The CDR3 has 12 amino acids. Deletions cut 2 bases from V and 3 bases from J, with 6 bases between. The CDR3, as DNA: TGCGCCAGCAGCTTATCCAACTACGAGCAGTACTTC. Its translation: CASSLSNYEQYF.

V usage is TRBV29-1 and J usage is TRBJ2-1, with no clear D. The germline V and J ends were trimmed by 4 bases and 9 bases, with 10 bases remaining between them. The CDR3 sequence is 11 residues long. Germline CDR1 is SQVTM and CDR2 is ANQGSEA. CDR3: CSVGGWGEQFF. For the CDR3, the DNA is TGCAGCGTTGGTGGCTGGGGTGAGCAGTTCTTC.

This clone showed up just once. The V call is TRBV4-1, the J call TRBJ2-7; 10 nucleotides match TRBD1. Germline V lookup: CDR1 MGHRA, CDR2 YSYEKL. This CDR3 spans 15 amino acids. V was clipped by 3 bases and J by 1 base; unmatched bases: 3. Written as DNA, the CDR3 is TGCGCCAGCAGCCAGGGACAGGGGCCTTCCTACGAGCAGTACTTC. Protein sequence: CASSQGQGPSYEQYF.

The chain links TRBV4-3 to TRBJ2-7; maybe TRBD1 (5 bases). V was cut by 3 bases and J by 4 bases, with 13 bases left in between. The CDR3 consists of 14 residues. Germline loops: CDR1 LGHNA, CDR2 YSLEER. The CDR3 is CASSHTTEGYEQYF. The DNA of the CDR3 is TGCGCCAGCAGCCACACGACAGAAGGATACGAGCAGTACTTC.

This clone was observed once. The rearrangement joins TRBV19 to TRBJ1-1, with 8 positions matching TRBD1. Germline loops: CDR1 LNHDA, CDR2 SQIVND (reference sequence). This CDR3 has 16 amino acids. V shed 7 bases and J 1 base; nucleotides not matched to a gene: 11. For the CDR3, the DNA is TGTGCCAGTACCCTAGGGCAGGGGGCACCGAACACTGAAGCTTTCTTT. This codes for CASTLGQGAPNTEAFF.

This chain's CDR3 is CASSGSRDRGTDTQYF. CDR3 DNA: TGTGCCAGCAGCGGATCACGGGACAGGGGTACAGATACGCAGTATTTT. V gene TRBV9 combines with J gene TRBJ2-3, with 10 nucleotides matching TRBD1. This CDR3 has 16 amino acids. Trimming cost V 3 bases and J 3 bases; bases outside gene matches: 7. Germline V gene data show CDR1 as SGDLS and CDR2 as YYNGEE. Variable domain in full (rest from reference TRBV9 and TRBJ2-3): DSGVTQTPKHLITATGQRVTLRCSPRSGDLSVYWYQQSLDQGLQFLIQYYNGEERAKGNILERFSAQQFPDLHSELNLSSLELGDSALYFCASSGSRDRGTDTQYFGPGTRLTVL.

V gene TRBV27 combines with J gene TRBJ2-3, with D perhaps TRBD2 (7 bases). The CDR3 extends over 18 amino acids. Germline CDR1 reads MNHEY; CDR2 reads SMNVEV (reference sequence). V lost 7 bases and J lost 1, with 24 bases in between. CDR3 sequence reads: CASTNDGRGTWGTDTQYF. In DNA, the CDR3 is TGTGCCAGCACAAACGATGGGCGGGGGACATGGGGCACAGATACGCAGTATTTT.